This TCR beta chain was captured by sequencing in a study of T cell responses to AZD1222 COVID-19 vaccine. The length of the CDR3 is 11 residues. The germline V gene encodes CDR1 SGHAT and CDR2 FQNNGV. Trimming pared 1 base from V and 3 bases from J, leaving 1 base between. Details on this clone: Other nucleotide sequences in the sample specify the same CDR3.

Only in-frame clones appear in the TCRdb table, and some are missing; sequencing was by immunoSEQ multiplex PCR. The table records 180,000 or so clones, around nine tenths of them present only once. The V gene is TRBV11-2, the J gene TRBJ2-7, with no clear D. The sequence derives from an adult in good health. This sample comprised peripheral blood, obtained on day 0 of AZD1222 vaccination. The CDR3, as DNA: TGTGCCAGCAGCTTAGTCTACGAGCAGTACTTC. Translation: CASSLVYEQYF.